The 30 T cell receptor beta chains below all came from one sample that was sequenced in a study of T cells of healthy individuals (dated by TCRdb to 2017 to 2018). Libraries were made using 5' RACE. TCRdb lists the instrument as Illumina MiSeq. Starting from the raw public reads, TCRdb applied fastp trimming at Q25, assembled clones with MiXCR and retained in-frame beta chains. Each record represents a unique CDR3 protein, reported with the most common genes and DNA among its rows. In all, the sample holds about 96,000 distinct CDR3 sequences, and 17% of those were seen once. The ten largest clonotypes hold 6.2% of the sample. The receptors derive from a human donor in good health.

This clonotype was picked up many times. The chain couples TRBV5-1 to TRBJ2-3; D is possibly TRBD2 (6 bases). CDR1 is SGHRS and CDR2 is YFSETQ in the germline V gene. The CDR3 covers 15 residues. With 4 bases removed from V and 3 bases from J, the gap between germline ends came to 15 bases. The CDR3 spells CASSDLTGETDTQYF. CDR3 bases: TGCGCCAGCAGCGACTTAACGGGAGAGACAGATACGCAGTATTTT.

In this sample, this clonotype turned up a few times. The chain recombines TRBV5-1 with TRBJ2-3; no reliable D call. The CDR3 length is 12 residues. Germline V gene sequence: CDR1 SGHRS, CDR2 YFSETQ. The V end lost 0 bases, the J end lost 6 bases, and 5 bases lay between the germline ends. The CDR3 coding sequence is TGCGCCAGCAGCTTGGAGTGGGATACGCAGTATTTT. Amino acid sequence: CASSLEWDTQYF.

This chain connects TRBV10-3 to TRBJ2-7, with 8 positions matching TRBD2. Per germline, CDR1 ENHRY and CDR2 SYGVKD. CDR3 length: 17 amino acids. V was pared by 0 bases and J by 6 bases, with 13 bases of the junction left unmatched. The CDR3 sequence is CAISESMVSGKSSEQYF. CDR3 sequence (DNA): TGTGCCATCAGTGAGTCGATGGTTAGCGGGAAATCAAGCGAGCAGTACTTC.

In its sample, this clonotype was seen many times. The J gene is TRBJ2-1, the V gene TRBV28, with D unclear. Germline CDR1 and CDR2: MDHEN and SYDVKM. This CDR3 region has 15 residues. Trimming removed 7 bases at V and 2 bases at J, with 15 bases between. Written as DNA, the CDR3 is TGTGCCAGCATACGCTCACGGACCACCTACAATGAGCAGTTCTTC. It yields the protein CASIRSRTTYNEQFF.

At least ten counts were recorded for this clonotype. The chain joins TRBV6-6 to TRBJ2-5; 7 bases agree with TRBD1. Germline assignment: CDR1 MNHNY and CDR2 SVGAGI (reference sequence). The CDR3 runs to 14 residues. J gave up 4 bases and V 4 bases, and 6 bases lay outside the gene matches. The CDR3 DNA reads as TGTGCCAGCAGTTCGACAGGGATTGTAGAGACCCAGTACTTC. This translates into CASSSTGIVETQYF.

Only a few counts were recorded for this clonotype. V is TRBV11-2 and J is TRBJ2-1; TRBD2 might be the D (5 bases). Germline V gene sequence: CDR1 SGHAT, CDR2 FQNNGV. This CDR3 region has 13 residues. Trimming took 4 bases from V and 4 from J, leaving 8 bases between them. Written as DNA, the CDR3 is TGTGCCAGCAGCTCCGGGGTATACAATGAGCAGTTCTTC. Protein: CASSSGVYNEQFF.

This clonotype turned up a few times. The CDR3 region has the DNA TGTGCCAGCAGCGTGAGCGGGGGGGCAAATGAGCAGTTCTTC. Translated, it gives CASSVSGGANEQFF. The chain recombines TRBV9 with TRBJ2-1, with 10 nucleotides matching TRBD2. V lost 2 bases to trimming and J lost 7 bases; unmatched junction nucleotides: 3. This CDR3 spans 14 amino acids. Germline loops: CDR1 SGDLS, CDR2 YYNGEE.

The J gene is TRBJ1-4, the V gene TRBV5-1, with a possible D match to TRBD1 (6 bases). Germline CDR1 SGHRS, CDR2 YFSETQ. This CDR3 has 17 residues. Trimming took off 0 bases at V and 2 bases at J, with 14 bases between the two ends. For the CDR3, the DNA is TGCGCCAGCAGCTTGGGTGGGGGCCTGAACACTAATGAAAAACTGTTTTTT. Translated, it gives CASSLGGGLNTNEKLFF.

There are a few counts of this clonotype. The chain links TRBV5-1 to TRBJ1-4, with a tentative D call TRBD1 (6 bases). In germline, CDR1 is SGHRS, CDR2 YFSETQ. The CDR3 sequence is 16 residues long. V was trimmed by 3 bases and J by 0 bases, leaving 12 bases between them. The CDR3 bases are TGCGCCAGCAGCTCACAGGGCCCTGCAACTAATGAAAAACTGTTTTTT. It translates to CASSSQGPATNEKLFF.

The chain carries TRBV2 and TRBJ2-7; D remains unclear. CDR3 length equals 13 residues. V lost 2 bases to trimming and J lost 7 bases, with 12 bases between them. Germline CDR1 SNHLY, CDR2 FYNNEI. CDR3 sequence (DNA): TGTGCCAGCAGTGAACGGGCAGTCGGGGAGCAGTACTTC. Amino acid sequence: CASSERAVGEQYF.

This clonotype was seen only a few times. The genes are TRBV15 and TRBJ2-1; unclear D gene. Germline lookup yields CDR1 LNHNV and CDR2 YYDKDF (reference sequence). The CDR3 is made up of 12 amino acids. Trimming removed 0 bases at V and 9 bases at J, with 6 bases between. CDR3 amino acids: CATSRESGEQFF. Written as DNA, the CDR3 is TGTGCCACCAGCAGAGAATCGGGTGAGCAGTTCTTC.

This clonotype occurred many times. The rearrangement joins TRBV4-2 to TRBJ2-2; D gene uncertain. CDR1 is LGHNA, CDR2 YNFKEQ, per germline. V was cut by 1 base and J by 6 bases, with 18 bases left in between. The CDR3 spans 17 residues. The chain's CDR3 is CASSQGTRPPLAGELFF. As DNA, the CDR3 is TGTGCCAGCAGCCAAGGAACGCGTCCTCCTTTGGCCGGGGAGCTGTTTTTT.

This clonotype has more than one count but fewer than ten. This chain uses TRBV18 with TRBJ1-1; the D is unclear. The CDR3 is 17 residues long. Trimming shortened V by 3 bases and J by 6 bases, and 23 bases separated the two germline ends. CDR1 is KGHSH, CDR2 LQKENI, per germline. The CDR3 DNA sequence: TGTGCCAGCTCACCTCGCGGAGGAGCTCGGCCGGGCGCTGAAGCTTTCTTT. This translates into CASSPRGGARPGAEAFF.

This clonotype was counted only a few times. The DNA for the CDR3 is TGCGCCAGCAAAATAGGACAGGTTCAAGGTGAGCAGTTCTTC. Protein: CASKIGQVQGEQFF. The J gene is TRBJ2-1, the V gene TRBV5-1; the match to TRBD1 covers 7 bases. Germline-derived CDR1 and CDR2 are SGHRS and YFSETQ. J gave up 9 bases and V 6 bases, and 12 bases lay outside the gene matches. The length of the CDR3 is 14 residues.

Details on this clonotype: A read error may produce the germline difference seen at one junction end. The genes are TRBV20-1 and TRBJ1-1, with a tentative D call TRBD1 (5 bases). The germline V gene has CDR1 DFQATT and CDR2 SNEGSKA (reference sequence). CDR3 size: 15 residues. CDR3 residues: CSARDPGTSPRVAFF. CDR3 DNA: TGCAGTGCTCGAGACCCCGGGACTTCGCCGCGGGTTGCTTTCTTT.

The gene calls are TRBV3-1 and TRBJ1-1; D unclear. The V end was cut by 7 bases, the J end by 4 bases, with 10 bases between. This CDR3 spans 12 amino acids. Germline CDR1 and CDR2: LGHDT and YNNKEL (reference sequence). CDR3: CASTWGGTEAFF. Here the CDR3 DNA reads TGTGCCAGCACATGGGGTGGCACTGAAGCTTTCTTT.

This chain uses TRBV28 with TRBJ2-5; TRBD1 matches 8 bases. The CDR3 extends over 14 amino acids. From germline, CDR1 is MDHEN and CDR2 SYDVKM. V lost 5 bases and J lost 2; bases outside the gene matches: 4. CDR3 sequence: CASSNTGGQETQYF. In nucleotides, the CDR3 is TGTGCCAGCAGTAATACAGGGGGTCAAGAGACCCAGTACTTC.

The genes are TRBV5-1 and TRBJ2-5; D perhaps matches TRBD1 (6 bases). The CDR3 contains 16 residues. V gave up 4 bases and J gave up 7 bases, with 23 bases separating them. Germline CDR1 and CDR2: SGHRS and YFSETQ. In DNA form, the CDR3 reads TGCGCCAGCAGCCCGCGATCACAGGGTGATGGGTCGACCCAGTACTTC. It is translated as CASSPRSQGDGSTQYF. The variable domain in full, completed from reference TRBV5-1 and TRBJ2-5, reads KAGVTQTPRYLIKTRGQQVTLSCSPISGHRSVSWYQQTPGQGLQFLFEYFSETQRNKGNFPGRFSGRQFSNSRSEMNVSTLELGDSALYLCASSPRSQGDGSTQYFGPGTRLLVL.

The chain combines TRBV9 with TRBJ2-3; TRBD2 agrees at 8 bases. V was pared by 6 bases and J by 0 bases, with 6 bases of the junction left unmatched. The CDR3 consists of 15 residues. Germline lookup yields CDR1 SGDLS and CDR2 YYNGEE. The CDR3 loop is CASKTSSGSTDTQYF. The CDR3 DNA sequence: TGTGCCAGCAAAACTTCTAGCGGGAGCACAGATACGCAGTATTTT.

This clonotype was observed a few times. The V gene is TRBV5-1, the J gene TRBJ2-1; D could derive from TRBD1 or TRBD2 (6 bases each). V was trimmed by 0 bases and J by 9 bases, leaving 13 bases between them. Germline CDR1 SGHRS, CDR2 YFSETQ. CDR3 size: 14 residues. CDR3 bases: TGCGCCAGCAGCTTGGCCCCCCCGGGGGCTGAGCAGTTCTTC. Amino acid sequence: CASSLAPPGAEQFF.

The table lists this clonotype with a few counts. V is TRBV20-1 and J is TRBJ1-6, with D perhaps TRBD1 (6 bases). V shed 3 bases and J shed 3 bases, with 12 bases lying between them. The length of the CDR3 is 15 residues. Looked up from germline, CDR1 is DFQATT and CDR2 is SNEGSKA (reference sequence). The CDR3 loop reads CSARTGDYYNSPLHF. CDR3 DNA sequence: TGCAGTGCTAGGACAGGAGATTACTATAATTCACCCCTCCACTTT.

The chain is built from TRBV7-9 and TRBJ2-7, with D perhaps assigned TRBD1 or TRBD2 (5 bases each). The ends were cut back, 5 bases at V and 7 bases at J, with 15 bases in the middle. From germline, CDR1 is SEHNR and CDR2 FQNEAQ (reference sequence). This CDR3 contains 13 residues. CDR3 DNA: TGTGCCAGCAGCGTCCGGGACCCCAGGGAGCAGTACTTC. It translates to CASSVRDPREQYF.

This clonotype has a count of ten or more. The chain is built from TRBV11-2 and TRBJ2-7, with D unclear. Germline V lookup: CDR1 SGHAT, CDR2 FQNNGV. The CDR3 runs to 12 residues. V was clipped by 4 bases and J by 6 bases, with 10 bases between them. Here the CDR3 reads CASSSETGEQYF. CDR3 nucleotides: TGTGCCAGCAGCTCCGAGACCGGCGAGCAGTACTTC.

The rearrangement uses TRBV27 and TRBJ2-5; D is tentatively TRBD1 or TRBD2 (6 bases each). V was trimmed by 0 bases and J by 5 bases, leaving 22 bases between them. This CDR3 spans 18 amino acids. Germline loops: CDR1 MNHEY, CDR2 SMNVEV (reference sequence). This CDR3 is CASSLSPGVAETGETQYF. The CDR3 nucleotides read TGTGCCAGCAGTTTATCTCCAGGGGTAGCGGAGACGGGGGAGACCCAGTACTTC.

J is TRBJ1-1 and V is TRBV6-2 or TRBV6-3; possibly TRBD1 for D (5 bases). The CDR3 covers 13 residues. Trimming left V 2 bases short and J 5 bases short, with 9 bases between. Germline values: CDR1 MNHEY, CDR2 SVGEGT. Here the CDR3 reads CASSYQGRTEAFF. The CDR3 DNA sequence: TGTGCCAGCAGTTACCAGGGAAGAACTGAAGCTTTCTTT.

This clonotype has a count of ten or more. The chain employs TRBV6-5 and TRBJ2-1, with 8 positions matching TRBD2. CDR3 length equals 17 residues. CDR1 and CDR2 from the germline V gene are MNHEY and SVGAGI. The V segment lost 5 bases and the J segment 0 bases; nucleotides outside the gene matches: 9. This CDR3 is CASSLNSGIPSYNEQFF. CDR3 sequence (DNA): TGTGCCAGCAGTCTTAATAGCGGGATACCCTCCTACAATGAGCAGTTCTTC.

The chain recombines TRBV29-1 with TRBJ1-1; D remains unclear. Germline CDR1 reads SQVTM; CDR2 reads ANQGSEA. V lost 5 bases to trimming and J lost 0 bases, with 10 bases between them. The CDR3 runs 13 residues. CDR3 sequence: CSVSGRMNTEAFF. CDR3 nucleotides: TGCAGCGTTTCGGGCCGGATGAACACTGAAGCTTTCTTT.

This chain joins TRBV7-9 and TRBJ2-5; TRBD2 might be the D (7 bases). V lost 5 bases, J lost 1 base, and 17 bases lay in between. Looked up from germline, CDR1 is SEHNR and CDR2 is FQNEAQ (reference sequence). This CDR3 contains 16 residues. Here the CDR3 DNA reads TGTGCCAGCAGCCCTACCTCGGGGGGCAGCCAAGAGACCCAGTACTTC. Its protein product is CASSPTSGGSQETQYF.

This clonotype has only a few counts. CDR3 region: CSARVAGGYSAKNIQYF. The CDR3 bases are TGCAGTGCTAGAGTAGCGGGAGGTTATTCCGCCAAAAACATTCAGTACTTC. The chain couples TRBV20-1 to TRBJ2-4, with TRBD2 matching 10 bases. From germline, CDR1 is DFQATT and CDR2 SNEGSKA (reference sequence). There are 17 residues in the CDR3. V dropped 1 base and J dropped 1; count of bases not matched to a gene: 7.

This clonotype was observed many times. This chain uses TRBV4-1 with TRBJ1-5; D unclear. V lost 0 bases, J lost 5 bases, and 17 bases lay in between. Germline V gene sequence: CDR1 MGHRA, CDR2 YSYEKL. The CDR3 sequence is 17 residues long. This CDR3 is CASSQEQLRGQYQPQHF. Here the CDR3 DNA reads TGCGCCAGCAGCCAAGAGCAACTGAGAGGCCAATATCAGCCCCAGCATTTT.